This paragraph reports one T cell receptor beta chain. This clonotype was detected a few times. No cognate antigen has been identified for it. The record has no base qualities; no much larger clone is one base away. This specimen comes from a study of vaccination and CD4 T cells after COVID-19 (dated by TCRdb to about 2022). For the wider study: Convalescent patients had a positive SARS-CoV-2 result on nasal swab PCR, and of these patients, nine had mild disease and one had severe disease. Six males and four females were included in the convalescent cohort, with two Hispanic individuals, seven Caucasians, two Asians and one multiracial person represented. Two doses of either the Pfizer-BioNTech BNT162b2 vaccine (n=8) or the Moderna mRNA-1273 vaccine (n=2) were administered to participants. Post-COVID blood samples from convalescent patients were collected a median of about 110 days after diagnosis, with a range of 35 to 161 days. Post-vaccine blood samples were taken a median of around 68 days after the second vaccine dose, with a range of about 13 to 250 days. For stimulating the cultures, overlapping spike peptide pools were used, derived from SARS-CoV-2 as well as from the common cold coronaviruses HCoV-NL63, HCoV-OC43 and HCoV-229E. In control cultures, a CEFX viral epitope pool was used as positive control, an HIV-1 Nef peptide pool was used as negative control, or no peptide was added. The spike-specific CD4+ TCR repertoire was compared before and after mRNA vaccination in over nine COVID-19 convalescent patients and a few infection-naive healthy vaccine recipients. General conclusions and limits of the study: The study included relatively few convalescent patients and did not analyze early timepoints after natural infection. In convalescent patients, nearly all vaccine-specific clones (304 of 307) were found to be mono-reactive for SARS-CoV-2 spike rather than cross-reactive with common cold coronaviruses. In convalescent patients, a median roughly 85% of post-vaccine SARS-CoV-2-reactive clones were detected only after vaccination, and vaccine-specific priming was suggested by this finding. An increase in the median number of SARS-CoV-2-reactive clonotypes from around 20 after infection to 38 after vaccination was observed, but the change was not found to be significant.

The CDR3 numbers 14 residues from cysteine through phenylalanine. Kept here is only the CDR3 DNA, which spans 42 bases and is read in frame from base 1. The CDR1 and CDR2 encoded by the germline V gene (reference sequence) are DFQATT and SNEGSKA. V is cut back by 0 bases and J by 8 bases, with 6 bases in the junction unmatched. Library creation used PCR. At the Johns Hopkins FTIC core, DNA from the cultured CD4+ T cells underwent TCR sequencing with the Oncomine TCR Beta short-read assay. The QIAamp micro DNA kit was used to extract genomic DNA from the cultured CD4+ T cells. Oncomine TCR Beta libraries made from cultured CD4+ T cells were pooled using unique dual indexes and sequenced on an Illumina iSeq 100. As for how the authors treated the data: Non-productive sequences were filtered out, and CDR3s that did not start with C, did not end with F or W, or were shorter than 7 amino acids were discarded. Antigen-specific clonotypes were identified with the MANAFEST web application by comparing peptide-stimulated wells with reference and other culture wells. An FDR below 0.05, an odds ratio above 5, and a productive frequency above 0.1% in at least two of three replicate wells were required for clones to be considered positive. A clonotype was classed as cross-reactive if the clonotype showed significant expansion both in SARS-CoV-2 spike wells and in at least one common cold coronavirus spike condition. CDR3 homology was assessed with Levenshtein distances (stringdist) and unrooted phylogenetic trees (ape) in R version 3.6.1. TCRdb's own reprocessing of the public reads used fastp at Q25 and MiXCR and kept productive beta chains. All rows with the same CDR3 protein become a single entry with the most common DNA and genes. Here the V and J calls rest on TCRdb's processing, not on the authors' analysis. The sample profile shows 13,000 or so distinct CDR3 sequences; around 30% of them were found once. The ten top clones hold roughly 12% of the sample.

The sample's treatment or condition label is to be understood as: roughly 10-day PBMC culture with coronavirus spike peptide pools or control peptides (ViraFEST assay). The ViraFEST assay was used in the study, in which antigen-specific T cells were expanded with peptide pools and expanded clonotypes were subsequently identified by TCR sequencing. Positive SARS-CoV-2 PCR tests in the convalescent patients dated from March to December 2020, before Alpha, Beta and Delta variants emerged in the United States. Each well held two million PBMCs cultured with roughly 10 ug/ml peptide pools in IMDM containing 5% human AB serum and 7.5 to 10 IU/ml IL-2. On days 3 and 7, half of the culture medium was replaced with fresh IL-2-containing medium. Once the cells had been in culture for roughly 10 days, the EasySep CD4+ T cell isolation kit was used to isolate CD4+ T cells by negative selection. Ficoll-Paque Plus gradient centrifugation was used to isolate PBMCs from whole blood, and the isolated PBMCs were then either used fresh or cryopreserved at -140C. Each culture condition was generally run in triplicate wells.

The V gene is TRBV20-1 and the J gene is TRBJ2-4; 8 bases in the junction line up with TRBD2. Source material: CD4+ T cells from blood, cultured in vitro. This clonotype originated in a human donor who had recovered from COVID-19. Here the CDR3 is given as CSAREMGGRYIQYF. The DNA sequence is given as TGCAGTGCTAGAGAGATGGGCGGGAGGTACATTCAGTACTTC.